These 32 T cell receptor beta chains were all obtained from the same sample, sequenced in a study of shared T cell receptors in the human thymus. Only in-frame clones appear in the TCRdb table, and some are missing; sequencing was by immunoSEQ multiplex PCR. The sample has 500,000 to 550,000 clones; around 78% are singletons. These same records also appear under a second study, on human thymus T cells.

Material for sequencing was thymocytes. These receptors came from a boy in the first two years of life with a congenital heart defect.

The V call is TRBV15, the J call TRBJ2-7; 7 nucleotides line up with TRBD1. CDR3 length: 16 amino acids. The germline V gene has CDR1 LNHNV and CDR2 YYDKDF (reference sequence). Trimming at V came to 5 bases and at J to 5 bases, leaving 15 bases not matched to a gene. The CDR3 is CATSLPRAQGLNEQYF. As DNA, the CDR3 is TGTGCCACCAGCCTTCCCCGGGCACAGGGGTTAAACGAGCAGTACTTC.

This clone came up a few times. CDR3 sequence reads: CASSPKDRDRAEQYF. The DNA for the CDR3 is TGTGCCAGCAGCCCAAAAGACCGGGACAGGGCCGAGCAGTACTTC. The chain couples TRBV5-6 to TRBJ2-7; 9 positions agree with TRBD1. V lost 4 bases, J lost 6 bases, and 11 bases stayed unmatched. Germline CDR1 reads SGHDT; CDR2 reads YYEEEE. The CDR3 contains 15 residues.

This clone was recorded only once. The genes are TRBV11-2 and TRBJ1-1, with TRBD1 matching 7 bases. Looked up from germline, CDR1 is SGHAT and CDR2 is FQNNGV. This CDR3 contains 15 residues. J gave up 3 bases and V 3 bases, and 7 bases lay outside the gene matches. The CDR3 DNA follows: TGTGCCAGCAGCTTCTCCGGGGACAGTTACACTGAAGCTTTCTTT. Translated, it gives CASSFSGDSYTEAFF.

This clone was detected only a few times. This rearrangement joins TRBV21-1 to TRBJ2-6; the table's D call TRBD2 went unverified against the DNA. TRBV21-1 is shown as a pseudogene. The CDR3 loop spans 16 amino acids. CDR3: CASSNSASSGANVLTF. CDR3 coding DNA: TGTGCCAGCAGCAACTCAGCGAGCTCTGGGGCCAACGTCCTGACTTTC.

This chain uses TRBV4-3 with TRBJ1-5; 7 bases match TRBD1. The V gene's germline CDR1 is LGHNA and CDR2 YSLEER. The CDR3 runs to 14 residues. V shed 3 bases and J 7 bases; nucleotides not matched to a gene: 6. CDR3 nucleotide sequence: TGCGCCAGCAGCCATCAGACAGGGTACCAGCCCCAGCATTTT. Its protein product is CASSHQTGYQPQHF.

The chain couples TRBV6-5 to TRBJ2-7; D might be TRBD1 (6 bases). This CDR3 is built from 14 residues. Germline assignment: CDR1 MNHEY and CDR2 SVGAGI. V was trimmed by 5 bases and J by 2 bases, leaving 13 bases between them. Here the CDR3 reads CASSPNTGPYEQYF. In nucleotides, the CDR3 is TGTGCCAGCAGTCCAAATACAGGGCCCTACGAGCAGTACTTC.

The V and J genes are TRBV2 and TRBJ2-4, with unresolved D. The CDR3 spans 11 residues. Germline CDR1 reads SNHLY; CDR2 reads FYNNEI. Trimming removed 8 bases from V and 9 bases from J, with 11 bases in between. CDR3 sequence reads: CASSAVAIQYF. CDR3 sequence (DNA): TGTGCCAGCTCCGCCGTAGCCATTCAGTACTTC.

The chain combines TRBV5-1 with TRBJ2-7; D may be TRBD1 (7 bases). V lost 1 base and J 6 bases, leaving 23 bases between the germline ends. The length of the CDR3 is 17 residues. Germline CDR1 is SGHRS and CDR2 is YFSETQ. CDR3 in DNA: TGCGCCAGCAGCTTGACCGCGGGGACAGAGGTTTTTCGCGAGCAGTACTTC. Translating it yields CASSLTAGTEVFREQYF.

This clone appeared a single time. The rearrangement links TRBV29-1 to TRBJ2-1; tentatively, D is TRBD1 (6 bases). Trimming shortened V by 5 bases and J by 6 bases, and 20 bases separated the two germline ends. From germline, CDR1 is SQVTM and CDR2 ANQGSEA. There are 15 residues in the CDR3. The DNA for the CDR3 is TGCAGCGTTCAAGTACAGGGAGATCAGGGCAATGAGCAGTTCTTC. It yields the protein CSVQVQGDQGNEQFF.

This clone is a singleton in its sample. The J gene is TRBJ2-2, the V gene TRBV5-1, with D perhaps TRBD2 (5 bases). The CDR3 sequence is 16 residues long. Germline CDR1 reads SGHRS; CDR2 reads YFSETQ. V lost 4 bases to trimming and J lost 5 bases, with 18 bases between them. The CDR3 spells CASSHVAAGETGELFF. CDR3 in DNA: TGCGCCAGCAGCCACGTTGCGGCCGGGGAAACCGGGGAGCTGTTTTTT.

The J gene is TRBJ2-2, the V gene TRBV5-1, with D maybe TRBD2 (6 bases). This CDR3 region has 15 residues. CDR1 is SGHRS and CDR2 is YFSETQ in the germline V gene. Trimming cost V 2 bases and J 3 bases, with 11 bases left between them. The CDR3 region is CASSFSGTYTGELFF. The CDR3 coding sequence is TGCGCCAGCAGCTTTAGCGGAACTTACACCGGGGAGCTGTTTTTT.

This clone has only one observation. CDR3 nucleotides: TGCGCCAGCAGCTACAACGGGACTATCGGGGAGCTGTTTTTT. This codes for CASSYNGTIGELFF. The chain carries TRBV4-3 and TRBJ2-2; 7 bases align to TRBD2. V lost 5 bases and J lost 7; bases outside the gene matches: 7. Germline V gives CDR1 LGHNA, CDR2 YSLEER. The CDR3 runs 14 residues.

The chain recombines TRBV5-6 with TRBJ2-1; 7 nucleotides match TRBD2. The CDR3 spans 16 residues. Germline loops: CDR1 SGHDT, CDR2 YYEEEE. The trim removed 4 bases at V and 4 bases at J, leaving 11 bases unmatched. The CDR3, as DNA: TGTGCCAGCAGCAAGATCCGACAGCGGGGTTACAATGAGCAGTTCTTC. Its protein is CASSKIRQRGYNEQFF.

The V gene is TRBV9, the J gene TRBJ2-1; 7 nucleotides align to TRBD1. Trimming took 2 bases from V and 0 from J; bases not matched to a gene: 5. Germline V gene lookup returns CDR1 SGDLS and CDR2 YYNGEE. CDR3 size: 16 residues. CDR3 sequence: CASSVIQGSSYNEQFF. The DNA of the CDR3 is TGTGCCAGCAGCGTTATACAGGGGAGCTCCTACAATGAGCAGTTCTTC.

With regard to this clone: Distinct nucleotide sequences in the sample also encode this CDR3. The chain recombines TRBV27 with TRBJ2-7; D gene unclear. Per germline, CDR1 MNHEY and CDR2 SMNVEV (reference sequence). The V gene lost 6 bases and the J gene lost 0 bases, with 3 bases spanning the gap. The CDR3 has 11 residues. The CDR3, as DNA: TGTGCCAGCAGCCTCTCCTACGAGCAGTACTTC. Amino acids: CASSLSYEQYF.

In its sample, this clone was seen a few times. The V and J genes are TRBV4-3 and TRBJ2-3; TRBD2 is a possible D gene (5 bases). V lost 0 bases to trimming and J lost 2 bases, with 12 bases between them. The CDR3 is 16 amino acids. Per germline, CDR1 LGHNA and CDR2 YSLEER. CDR3 DNA sequence: TGCGCCAGCAGCCAAGATGGTCGGGATAACACAGATACGCAGTATTTT. This codes for CASSQDGRDNTDTQYF.

The chain is built from TRBV5-6 and TRBJ1-2, with 10 bases fitting TRBD1. The CDR3 extends over 16 amino acids. Looked up from germline, CDR1 is SGHDT and CDR2 is YYEEEE. The trim removed 1 base at V and 8 bases at J, leaving 11 bases unmatched. The CDR3 region has the DNA TGTGCCAGCAGCTTGACGGACAGGGGGGAGCTATCCGGCTACACCTTC. Translation gives CASSLTDRGELSGYTF.

The chain's CDR3 is CASSLESRTPYEQYF. The CDR3 nucleotides are TGTGCCAGCAGCTTAGAGTCCCGGACACCGTACGAGCAGTACTTC. The genes are TRBV7-2 and TRBJ2-7; D is perhaps TRBD1 (5 bases). V dropped 1 base and J dropped 4 bases, with 14 bases sitting between them. Germline loops: CDR1 SGHTA, CDR2 FQGNSA. The CDR3 has 15 residues.

The chain couples TRBV10-3 to TRBJ1-1; D not resolved. The CDR3 is 17 amino acids. Trimming took 0 bases from V and 0 from J, leaving 14 bases between them. Germline assignment: CDR1 ENHRY and CDR2 SYGVKD. The CDR3 loop is CAISESWNSLMNTEAFF. The CDR3 DNA sequence: TGTGCCATCAGTGAGTCGTGGAACAGTCTTATGAACACTGAAGCTTTCTTT.

This clone has a handful of counts. The chain joins TRBV7-2 to TRBJ2-7, with 9 nucleotides matching TRBD1. The CDR3 is 15 residues long. The germline V gene encodes CDR1 SGHTA and CDR2 FQGNSA. V shed 4 bases, J shed 3 bases, and the junction held 7 bases outside the gene matches. CDR3 nucleotides: TGTGCCAGCAGCTCCGGACAGGGGAAAGGCTACGAGCAGTACTTC. Residues: CASSSGQGKGYEQYF.

DNA of the CDR3: TGTGCCAGCAGTATTCCGGGACAGGGATCCGAGCAGTACTTC. It is translated as CASSIPGQGSEQYF. V gene TRBV2 combines with J gene TRBJ2-7, with 9 bases identical to TRBD1. Germline values: CDR1 SNHLY, CDR2 FYNNEI. The J segment lost 6 bases and the V segment lost 5 bases, leaving 8 bases of the junction unmatched. The CDR3 covers 14 residues.

J is TRBJ2-1 and V is TRBV7-2; 10 bases line up with TRBD1. Germline CDR1 and CDR2: SGHTA and FQGNSA. With 5 bases clipped from V and 5 bases from J, the junction kept 15 bases outside the gene matches. The CDR3 has 18 amino acids. The CDR3 coding sequence is TGTGCCAGCAGCCCTCAGGGGTCGGACAGGGGGTGGGACAATGAGCAGTTCTTC. Protein sequence: CASSPQGSDRGWDNEQFF.

V usage is TRBV27 and J usage is TRBJ2-3; 9 bases align to TRBD2. The germline CDR1 and CDR2 sequences are MNHEY and SMNVEV (reference sequence). This CDR3 has 15 residues. The J segment lost 2 bases and the V segment lost 5 bases, leaving 5 bases of the junction unmatched. The DNA for the CDR3 is TGTGCCAGCAGTCACCTAGCGGGGATCACAGATACGCAGTATTTT. Translated: CASSHLAGITDTQYF.

V and J are TRBV19 and TRBJ2-1, with 8 bases aligning to TRBD2. V lost 0 bases, J lost 0 bases, and 10 bases stayed unmatched. Per the germline V gene, CDR1 is LNHDA and CDR2 is SQIVND (reference sequence). The CDR3 extends over 19 amino acids. This CDR3 reads CASSIEGLAGASSYNEQFF. The CDR3 DNA is TGTGCCAGTAGTATAGAAGGGCTAGCGGGTGCCAGCTCCTACAATGAGCAGTTCTTC.

The chain combines TRBV27 with TRBJ2-1, with TRBD2 matching over 13 bases. Per the germline V gene, CDR1 is MNHEY and CDR2 is SMNVEV (reference sequence). V was clipped by 4 bases and J by 4 bases; unmatched bases: 16. There are 20 residues in the CDR3. The CDR3 DNA sequence: TGTGCCAGCAGTTCAGTTCTCGGCCCGACTAGCGGGGGGCTATACAATGAGCAGTTCTTC. Its translation: CASSSVLGPTSGGLYNEQFF.

This chain links TRBV5-4 with TRBJ1-3, with D uncertain. The CDR3 has 16 residues. Germline V gene lookup returns CDR1 SGHNT and CDR2 YYREEE (reference sequence). V lost 1 base and J lost 0, with 11 bases in between. The CDR3: CASSLMGPHSGNTIYF. CDR3 nucleotides: TGTGCCAGCAGCTTGATGGGCCCCCACTCTGGAAACACCATATATTTT. Complete variable domain (other parts from reference TRBV5-4 and TRBJ1-3): ETGVTQSPTHLIKTRGQQVTLRCSSQSGHNTVSWYQQALGQGPQFIFQYYREEENGRGNFPPRFSGLQFPNYSSELNVNALELDDSALYLCASSLMGPHSGNTIYFGEGSWLTVV.

The chain joins TRBV7-2 to TRBJ2-1; D is ambiguous. Germline lookup yields CDR1 SGHTA and CDR2 FQGNSA. Trimming took 4 bases from V and 5 from J, leaving 3 bases between them. The CDR3 is made up of 11 amino acids. This chain's CDR3 is CASSSDNEQFF. The CDR3 DNA reads TGTGCCAGCAGCTCGGACAATGAGCAGTTCTTC.

The table lists this clone with a few counts. The V gene is TRBV29-1, the J gene TRBJ1-1; 7 bases match TRBD1. This CDR3 region has 13 residues. After removal of 6 bases from V and 4 bases from J, the junction contained 8 bases not matched to a gene. Germline V gene sequence: CDR1 SQVTM, CDR2 ANQGSEA. This chain's CDR3 is CSVGDQGGTEAFF. The DNA of the CDR3 is TGCAGCGTGGGTGATCAGGGGGGCACTGAAGCTTTCTTT.

V and J are TRBV4-3 and TRBJ2-1; D is undetermined. The V end was cut by 4 bases, the J end by 2 bases, with 9 bases between. In germline, CDR1 is LGHNA, CDR2 YSLEER. CDR3 size: 14 residues. CDR3 coding DNA: TGCGCCAGCAGCCCCGGGTCCCCCTACAATGAGCAGTTCTTC. This gives the protein CASSPGSPYNEQFF.

This chain joins TRBV19 and TRBJ1-5; D call uncertain. Trimming took off 1 base at V and 0 bases at J, with 4 bases between the two ends. The germline gives CDR1 LNHDA, CDR2 SQIVND (reference sequence). CDR3 size: 14 residues. The CDR3 loop is CASSIGGSNQPQHF. CDR3 sequence (DNA): TGTGCCAGTAGTATAGGAGGTAGCAATCAGCCCCAGCATTTT.

The V gene is TRBV4-1, the J gene TRBJ2-6; D may be TRBD1 (6 bases). The germline CDR1 and CDR2 sequences are MGHRA and YSYEKL. V shed 3 bases and J shed 0 bases, with 15 bases lying between them. This CDR3 is 18 amino acids long. The CDR3 region has the DNA TGCGCCAGCAGCCACAGGACAGAGCTTTTCTCTGGGGCCAACGTCCTGACTTTC. Protein product: CASSHRTELFSGANVLTF.

The V gene is TRBV6-5, the J gene TRBJ2-4, with a weak D call TRBD1 (5 bases). CDR1 MNHEY and CDR2 SVGAGI come from the germline V gene. This CDR3 is 15 amino acids long. Trimming took 5 bases from V and 0 from J, leaving 11 bases between them. For the CDR3, the DNA is TGTGCCAGCAGTCCCCAGGGTACAGCCAAAAACATTCAGTACTTC. Amino acid sequence: CASSPQGTAKNIQYF.